The present entry profiles one TCR beta chain with its context. The data derive from a study of CD8 T cells in Susac syndrome. Deletions cut 2 bases from V and 13 bases from J, with 18 bases between. The germline CDR1 and CDR2 sequences are LGHDT and YNNKEL (reference sequence). The CDR3 totals 15 residues. Reverse transcription of about 0.45 to 1 ug RNA used random hexamers. Using its own MiXCR run on the immunoSEQ multiplex PCR reads, TCRdb lists one record per CDR3 protein. The repertoire consists of 110,000 or so distinct CDR3 sequences, with approximately 93% occurring once and the leading ten covering about 0.096%.

V and J are TRBV3-1 and TRBJ1-6, with D possibly matching TRBD1 (5 bases). Sequencing used CD4+ T cells from PBMCs. The sequence was collected from a human donor with multiple sclerosis. CDR3 region: CASSQSMQGEFPLHF. The CDR3, as DNA: TGTGCCAGCAGCCAAAGTATGCAGGGCGAATTTCCCCTCCACTTT. Complete variable domain (other parts from reference TRBV3-1 and TRBJ1-6): DTAVSQTPKYLVTQMGNDKSIKCEQNLGHDTMYWYKQDSKKFLKIMFSYNNKELIINETVPNRFSPKSPDKAHLNLHINSLELGDSAVYFCASSQSMQGEFPLHFGNGTRLTVT.